The 6 T cell receptor beta chains given below trace back to one sample, sequenced in a study of cytomegalovirus exposure and HLA in healthy donors. PCR involved 60 Vbeta and 13 Jbeta primers. Here immunoSEQ multiplex PCR was the method, and the copy in TCRdb shows in-frame clones only, minus some. Here the sample table reports 140,000 to 150,000 clones. The sample was PBMCs. The receptors originated from a woman between 50 and 59 years old in good health and CMV-seronegative.

The DNA of the CDR3 is TGCGCCAGCAGCTTGGACGGGAGGGAAACCGGGGAGCTGTTTTTT. This sequence encodes CASSLDGRETGELFF. The V call is TRBV5-1, the J call TRBJ2-2; 8 bases align to TRBD2. The germline CDR1 and CDR2 sequences are SGHRS and YFSETQ. Unmatched junction bases numbered 3, after V lost 0 bases and J lost 5 bases. The CDR3 has 15 amino acids.

The rearrangement links TRBV7-2 to TRBJ2-3; possibly TRBD1 for D (6 bases). This CDR3 has 16 residues. CDR1 is SGHTA, CDR2 FQGNSA, per germline. V was clipped by 4 bases and J by 0 bases, with 14 bases between them. The CDR3 region is CASSSSRGLSTDTQYF. The CDR3 DNA follows: TGTGCCAGCAGCTCAAGCAGGGGTTTAAGCACAGATACGCAGTATTTT. The full variable domain, its missing parts supplied by reference TRBV7-2 and TRBJ2-3, is GAGVSQSPSNKVTEKGKDVELRCDPISGHTALYWYRQSLGQGLEFLIYFQGNSAPDKSGLPSDRFSAERTGGSVSTLTIQRTQQEDSAVYLCASSSSRGLSTDTQYFGPGTRLTVL.

The V call is TRBV27, the J call TRBJ2-7; 8 bases align to TRBD2. Trimming at V came to 3 bases and at J to 5 bases, leaving 9 bases not matched to a gene. CDR3 size: 15 residues. CDR1 and CDR2 (germline): MNHEY, SMNVEV (reference sequence). CDR3 sequence reads: CASSFRGGKRDEQYF. CDR3 DNA sequence: TGTGCCAGCAGTTTTCGGGGGGGGAAGAGGGACGAGCAGTACTTC.

DNA for the CDR3: TGTGCCAGCAGTTACTCGACCAGGGCGAGAACTGAAGCTTTCTTT. Translating gives CASSYSTRARTEAFF. The rearrangement uses TRBV6-5 and TRBJ1-1; D might be TRBD1 (5 bases). Germline assignment: CDR1 MNHEY and CDR2 SVGAGI. The CDR3 loop spans 15 amino acids. V lost 0 bases and J lost 5, with 13 bases in between.

V gene TRBV19 combines with J gene TRBJ1-1, with TRBD1 matching 7 bases. The CDR3 runs to 15 residues. V was pared by 2 bases and J by 5 bases, with 8 bases of the junction left unmatched. Germline V gives CDR1 LNHDA, CDR2 SQIVND (reference sequence). CDR3 region: CASSILLQGGTEAFF. CDR3 DNA: TGTGCCAGTAGTATACTGTTGCAGGGGGGTACTGAAGCTTTCTTT.

The chain couples TRBV4-1 to TRBJ1-1, with D tentatively TRBD1 (5 bases). Germline assignment: CDR1 MGHRA and CDR2 YSYEKL. Trimming removed 5 bases at V and 0 bases at J, with 13 bases between. The CDR3 is 15 amino acids. The CDR3 DNA follows: TGCGCCAGCAGCGCGGCAGGGCCCCTGAACACTGAAGCTTTCTTT. This sequence encodes CASSAAGPLNTEAFF.